A single sample gave rise to the 19 T cell receptor beta chains below, sequenced in a study of cytomegalovirus exposure and HLA in healthy donors. Vbeta (60) and Jbeta (13) primers were used in the PCR. Sequencing used immunoSEQ multiplex PCR; TCRdb keeps in-frame clones, though not all of them. Seen here are around 190,000 clones, 60% to 80% observed once, and the top ten hold 1.6%. The sequenced sample consisted of PBMCs. The receptors here all came from a woman aged 18-30 years in good health and CMV-seronegative.

The CDR3 region has the DNA TGTGCCAGCAGTCCCCGGACAACGGATAGCAATCAGCCCCAGCATTTT. It yields the protein CASSPRTTDSNQPQHF. The chain links TRBV27 to TRBJ1-5; a possible D gene is TRBD1 (5 bases). The germline V and J ends were trimmed by 5 bases and 0 bases, with 14 bases remaining between them. Per germline, CDR1 MNHEY and CDR2 SMNVEV (reference sequence). The CDR3 loop spans 16 amino acids.

This clone occurred a few times. V and J are TRBV28 and TRBJ2-1, with TRBD1 identical over 7 bases. V shed 6 bases and J 2 bases; nucleotides not matched to a gene: 7. There are 15 residues in the CDR3. CDR1 MDHEN and CDR2 SYDVKM come from the germline V gene. The CDR3 DNA sequence: TGTGCCAGCAGCTCCGGGACAGTTACCTACAATGAGCAGTTCTTC. It encodes CASSSGTVTYNEQFF. The whole variable domain, filled in from reference TRBV28 and TRBJ2-1, reads DVKVTQSSRYLVKRTGEKVFLECVQDMDHENMFWYRQDPGLGLRLIYFSYDVKMKEKGDIPEGYSVSREKKERFSLILESASTNQTSMYLCASSSGTVTYNEQFFGPGTRLTVL.

V is TRBV30 and J is TRBJ1-3; D uncertain. The germline V and J ends were trimmed by 2 bases and 3 bases, with 5 bases remaining between them. The CDR3 runs 12 residues. Germline V lookup: CDR1 GTSNPN, CDR2 SVGIG (reference sequence). The CDR3 spells CAWSFGGNTIYF. The CDR3 DNA is TGTGCCTGGAGTTTCGGTGGAAACACCATATATTTT.

The gene calls are TRBV7-9 and TRBJ1-5; the D gene is possibly TRBD1 (5 bases). CDR1 and CDR2 (germline): SEHNR, FQNEAQ (reference sequence). Trimming stripped 0 bases from V and 2 bases from J, with 8 bases between. The CDR3 is 15 amino acids. CDR3 residues: CASSLAGAGNQPQHF. In DNA, the CDR3 is TGTGCCAGCAGCTTAGCTGGGGCAGGCAATCAGCCCCAGCATTTT.

The chain recombines TRBV2 with TRBJ1-1; a weak D match, TRBD1 (5 bases). CDR1 and CDR2 from the germline V gene are SNHLY and FYNNEI. The CDR3 contains 14 residues. V lost 1 base, J lost 7 bases, and 13 bases lay in between. The CDR3 DNA sequence: TGTGCCAGCAGTGAAGAGAGTAGGGGAAGTGAAGCTTTCTTT. Its protein product is CASSEESRGSEAFF.

The rearrangement joins TRBV18 to TRBJ1-5; D is unresolved. CDR1 is KGHSH and CDR2 is LQKENI in the germline V gene. V lost 6 bases and J lost 9, with 21 bases in between. This CDR3 is built from 15 residues. The CDR3 DNA follows: TGTGCCAGCTCTTCTGAGGCTGGATCCCGGGGGCCCCAGCATTTT. Its translation: CASSSEAGSRGPQHF. The full variable domain, with the rest looked up from reference TRBV18 and TRBJ1-5, is NAGVMQNPRHLVRRRGQEARLRCSPMKGHSHVYWYRQLPEEGLKFMVYLQKENIIDESGMPKERFSAEFPKEGPSILRIQQVVRGDSAAYFCASSSEAGSRGPQHFGDGTRLSIL.

This clone was observed a few times. The chain has TRBV4-3 and TRBJ1-2, with D possibly being TRBD1 (6 bases). V was clipped by 0 bases and J by 4 bases, with 15 bases between them. CDR1 is LGHNA, CDR2 YSLEER, per germline. The CDR3 is made up of 16 amino acids. CDR3: CASSQDRQGRGYGYTF. The CDR3 coding sequence is TGCGCCAGCAGCCAAGATAGGCAGGGGAGGGGCTATGGCTACACCTTC.

This clone was observed a single time. This chain links TRBV10-3 with TRBJ1-2; 7 positions agree with TRBD1. The CDR3 runs to 15 residues. V trimming: 2 bases; J trimming: 7 bases; junction bases outside the gene matches: 10. Germline V lookup: CDR1 ENHRY, CDR2 SYGVKD. The CDR3 bases are TGTGCCATCAGTGAGGCGGACAGGACCCTCTTTGGCTACACCTTC. This gives the protein CAISEADRTLFGYTF.

This sequence joins TRBV27 and TRBJ2-4, with D tentatively TRBD2 (6 bases). Trimming shortened V by 6 bases and J by 9 bases, and 12 bases separated the two germline ends. CDR1 MNHEY and CDR2 SMNVEV come from the germline V gene (reference sequence). The CDR3 totals 12 residues. CDR3: CASSPTGLIQYF. Here the CDR3 DNA reads TGTGCCAGCAGCCCCACGGGACTCATTCAGTACTTC.

The table lists this clone with a few counts. The chain has TRBV29-1 and TRBJ2-1; unclear D gene. CDR3 length: 12 amino acids. Germline CDR1 and CDR2: SQVTM and ANQGSEA. V gave up 4 bases and J gave up 6 bases, with 10 bases separating them. Here the CDR3 reads CSVGFGVNEQFF. The CDR3 coding sequence is TGCAGCGTTGGGTTCGGAGTCAATGAGCAGTTCTTC.

The chain links TRBV7-9 to TRBJ1-6; 8 bases align to TRBD1. The CDR3 is 15 residues long. Looked up from germline, CDR1 is SEHNR and CDR2 is FQNEAQ (reference sequence). V shed 3 bases and J 5 bases; nucleotides not matched to a gene: 3. CDR3 nucleotides: TGTGCCAGCAGCTTTACGACAGGGGATAATTCACCCCTCCACTTT. It yields the protein CASSFTTGDNSPLHF.

In DNA form, the CDR3 reads TGCGCCAGCAGCTGGCGGGGGGACTCCTACGAGCAGTACTTC. It is translated as CASSWRGDSYEQYF. The chain uses TRBV5-1 and TRBJ2-7, with 8 positions matching TRBD2. The CDR3 has 14 residues. The J segment lost 0 bases and the V segment lost 3 bases, leaving 2 bases of the junction unmatched. The V gene's germline CDR1 is SGHRS and CDR2 YFSETQ.

V gene TRBV6-1 combines with J gene TRBJ2-5; perhaps TRBD2 as D (5 bases). V was shortened by 1 base and J by 7 bases, with 13 bases between the two germline ends. This CDR3 has 14 amino acids. In germline, CDR1 is MNHNS, CDR2 SASEGT. CDR3 amino acids: CASSEVSFAGTQYF. The CDR3 nucleotides read TGTGCCAGCAGTGAAGTCTCCTTCGCGGGGACCCAGTACTTC.

This clone was counted a few times. The chain recombines TRBV27 with TRBJ2-1; D uncertain. CDR3 length equals 13 residues. V lost 0 bases and J 6 bases, leaving 6 bases between the germline ends. The germline V gene has CDR1 MNHEY and CDR2 SMNVEV (reference sequence). CDR3 sequence: CASSLSPSNEQFF. The CDR3 DNA is TGTGCCAGCAGTTTATCACCCAGCAATGAGCAGTTCTTC.

This clone came up a few times. The chain recombines TRBV28 with TRBJ1-1; 10 bases map to TRBD1. J lost 11 bases, V lost 2 bases, and 5 bases had no gene match. Germline V gene data show CDR1 as MDHEN and CDR2 as SYDVKM. This CDR3 comprises 13 residues. The CDR3: CASSLPTGGEAFF. CDR3 coding DNA: TGTGCCAGCAGTTTACCGACAGGGGGCGAGGCTTTCTTT.

The chain combines TRBV5-6 with TRBJ2-5; TRBD2 aligns across 10 bases. With V trimmed by 7 bases and J by 5 bases, 14 bases remained unmatched. CDR1 and CDR2 (germline): SGHDT, YYEEEE. The CDR3 runs to 16 residues. The CDR3 bases are TGTGCCAGCTCGGAACTAGCGGGGTCGTTGCAGGAGACCCAGTACTTC. Its translation is CASSELAGSLQETQYF.

V gene TRBV7-9 combines with J gene TRBJ1-3, with D maybe TRBD1 (6 bases). Per the germline V gene, CDR1 is SEHNR and CDR2 is FQNEAQ (reference sequence). CDR3 length: 12 amino acids. V lost 3 bases and J lost 7, with 7 bases in between. The CDR3 here is CASSLQGNTIYF. Written as DNA, the CDR3 is TGTGCCAGCAGCTTGCAGGGGAACACCATATATTTT.

V and J are TRBV15 and TRBJ2-3; 7 positions match TRBD2. Germline lookup yields CDR1 LNHNV and CDR2 YYDKDF (reference sequence). The V gene end was trimmed by 8 bases and the J gene end by 1 base; junction bases not matched to a gene: 6. This CDR3 is 14 amino acids long. This CDR3 reads CATGGSGRTDTQYF. The CDR3 DNA reads TGTGCCACCGGGGGTAGCGGGCGCACAGATACGCAGTATTTT.

V usage is TRBV14 and J usage is TRBJ2-7, with 8 bases identical to TRBD1. Losses at the gene ends were 5 bases for V and 6 bases for J; bases not matched to a gene: 6. Germline CDR1 is SGHDN and CDR2 is FVKESK. The CDR3 sequence is 13 residues long. CDR3 in DNA: TGTGCCAGCAGCATCCAGGGGGCGGGCGAGCAGTACTTC. Its translation: CASSIQGAGEQYF.